This TCR beta chain stems from a study of T cells after yellow fever vaccination. V was pared by 3 bases and J by 1 base, with 13 bases between. CDR1 is SGHTA and CDR2 is FQGNSA in the germline V gene. The CDR3 is 15 residues long. Study conclusions and caveats: Subsequent to the booster, the majority of primary-vaccination clones reappeared (less than 97% CD4, about 90% CD8).

Each CDR3 protein is one row after TCRdb ran MiXCR on the 5' RACE reads. The table lists some 560,000 distinct CDR3 sequences, around a sixth of them singletons, with approximately 15% in the top ten. This clonotype turned up a few times. Its antigen is as yet unknown. Material: PBMCs, obtained 5 to 6 days after the first yellow fever vaccination. The V gene is TRBV7-2, the J gene TRBJ2-7; a possible D gene is TRBD2 (6 bases). This TCR came from a man between 18 and 29 years old who received the YFV17D yellow fever vaccine. CDR3 nucleotide sequence: TGTGCCAGCAGCTTCCGGGGGACTGGGTCCTACGAGCAGTACGTC. Protein sequence: CASSFRGTGSYEQYV.